This T cell receptor (beta chain) was sequenced for a study of control samples from healthy donors and cancer patients. Method: immunoSEQ multiplex PCR; TCRdb's copy keeps in-frame clones and lacks some. This repertoire shows 160,000 or so clones, 93% found once; its top ten account for 2% to 2.5%. Germline V lookup: CDR1 SQVTM, CDR2 ANQGSEA. The CDR3 has 13 residues. The ends lost 7 bases at V and 4 bases at J; junction bases unmatched: 6. The V and J genes are TRBV29-1 and TRBJ1-4, with TRBD1 matching 7 bases. Sample: blood. The receptor was isolated from a man between 45 and 60 years old in good health. CDR3 region: CSARDSFNEKLFF. Here the CDR3 DNA reads TGCAGCGCTCGGGACAGTTTTAATGAAAAACTGTTTTTT.